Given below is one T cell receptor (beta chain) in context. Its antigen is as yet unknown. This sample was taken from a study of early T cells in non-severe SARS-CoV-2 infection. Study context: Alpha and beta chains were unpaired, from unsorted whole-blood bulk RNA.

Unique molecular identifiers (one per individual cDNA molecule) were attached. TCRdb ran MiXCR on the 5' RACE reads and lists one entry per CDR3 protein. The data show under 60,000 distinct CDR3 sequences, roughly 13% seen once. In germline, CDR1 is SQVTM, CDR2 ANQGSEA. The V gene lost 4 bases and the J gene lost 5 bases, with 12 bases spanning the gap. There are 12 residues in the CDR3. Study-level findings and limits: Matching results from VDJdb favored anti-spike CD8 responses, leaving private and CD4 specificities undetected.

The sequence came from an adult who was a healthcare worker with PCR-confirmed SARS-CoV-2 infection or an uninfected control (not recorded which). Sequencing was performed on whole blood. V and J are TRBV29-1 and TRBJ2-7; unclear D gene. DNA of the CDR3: TGCAGCGTTGCGGCAGGCCGGGACGAGCAGTACTTC. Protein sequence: CSVAAGRDEQYF.